This T cell receptor (beta chain) derives from a study of Graves' ophthalmopathy and Graves' hyperthyroidism. This clonotype was counted at least ten times. Using RNA transcripts, the TCR beta CDR3 regions were amplified. First-round RT-PCR employed HTBI primers, with a second-round multiplex PCR after it. Each CDR3 protein is one row after TCRdb ran MiXCR on the multiplex PCR reads. The profile shows 300,000 to 450,000 distinct CDR3 sequences, about a sixth of them singletons. Excluded: other autoimmune disease, uncontrolled infection, pregnancy or lactation. Fresh peripheral blood (approximately 10 ml) yielded the PBMCs. Sequenced: peripheral blood. The source is an adult woman with stable Graves' hyperthyroidism.

The CDR3 DNA reads TGTGCCAGCAGCGTAGGGCCCGGGACAACCCAGCGGGGGACTGAAGCTTTCTTT. Protein product: CASSVGPGTTQRGTEAFF. V usage is TRBV9 and J usage is TRBJ1-1; perhaps TRBD1 as D (6 bases). V was clipped by 0 bases and J by 5 bases, with 23 bases between them. Germline V lookup: CDR1 SGDLS, CDR2 YYNGEE. CDR3 length: 18 amino acids.